The clone carrying this T cell receptor (beta chain) occurred a few times. What it binds is unknown. TCRdb analysed the RACE reads with MiXCR anew, one entry per CDR3 protein. The table lists approximately 110,000 distinct CDR3 sequences, about 10% of them singletons. These data belong to a study of human T cells and chemical hapten exposure. Study-wide results and caveats: The study found that PT1 expanded TCR counts correlated positively with patch test score. Among TCRs, those above 1 in 1000 frequency were unaffected by DPC sensitization.

The time point here: patch test 1, 2 weeks after DPC sensitization. Treatment indicated: therapeutic diphenylcyclopropenone sensitization with weekly scalp DPC. The input for sequencing was whole blood, taken in connection with sensitization to the hapten diphenylcyclopropenone (DPC). This sequence was found in a woman aged 35 to 49 with alopecia areata. Some clones in this sample may be carry-over from other donors' samples.

CDR3 sequence (DNA): TGTGCCAGCAGTTACGACAGGGGAGTAACTGAAGCTTTCTTT. It yields the protein CASSYDRGVTEAFF. The chain has TRBV6-6 and TRBJ1-1, with 8 positions matching TRBD1. This CDR3 region has 14 residues. CDR1 and CDR2 from the germline V gene are MNHNY and SVGAGI (reference sequence). The ends lost 2 bases at V and 5 bases at J; junction bases unmatched: 4.